A single sample is the source of the 18 T cell receptor beta chains below, sequenced in a study of early T cells in non-severe SARS-CoV-2 infection. TCRdb itself ran the 5' RACE reads through MiXCR, one entry per CDR3 protein. The data hold around 83,000 distinct CDR3 sequences, with 10% observed a single time. This material consisted of whole blood, taken at baseline. The source of these receptors is an adult who was a healthcare worker with PCR-confirmed SARS-CoV-2 infection or an uninfected control (not recorded which).

This clonotype showed up many times. This chain connects TRBV19 to TRBJ2-1; TRBD2 agrees at 8 bases. Germline CDR1 and CDR2: LNHDA and SQIVND (reference sequence). V gave up 1 base and J gave up 4 bases; unmatched junction bases: 6. This CDR3 is 16 amino acids long. CDR3 nucleotide sequence: TGTGCCAGTAGTATAGTCCGGACTAGCTGGTACAATGAGCAGTTCTTC. It translates to CASSIVRTSWYNEQFF.

This clonotype was picked up many times. The V call is TRBV12-3 or TRBV12-4, the J call TRBJ2-2, with D possibly being TRBD1 (5 bases). The CDR3 spans 16 residues. With 1 base removed from V and 4 bases from J, the gap between germline ends came to 13 bases. CDR3 amino acids: CASSLGQSDATGELFF. CDR3 nucleotides: TGTGCCAGCAGTTTAGGACAGTCCGATGCCACCGGGGAGCTGTTTTTT.

J is TRBJ2-3 and V is TRBV20-1; 10 bases align to TRBD2. V lost 3 bases and J lost 2; bases outside the gene matches: 8. CDR1 is DFQATT, CDR2 SNEGSKA, per germline (reference sequence). The CDR3 sequence is 16 residues long. Here the CDR3 reads CSASSPAGGITDTQYF. The CDR3 nucleotides read TGCAGTGCTAGTTCCCCAGCGGGAGGGATCACAGATACGCAGTATTTT.

This clonotype has only a few counts. This chain uses TRBV7-2 with TRBJ1-1; tentatively, D is TRBD1 (6 bases). This CDR3 comprises 15 residues. Looked up from germline, CDR1 is SGHTA and CDR2 is FQGNSA. Deletions cut 3 bases from V and 0 bases from J, with 11 bases between. CDR3 residues: CASSFAGALNTEAFF. The CDR3 DNA sequence: TGTGCCAGCAGCTTCGCGGGGGCTCTGAACACTGAAGCTTTCTTT.

This clonotype was recorded at least ten times. The chain recombines TRBV7-3 with TRBJ1-6, with D unresolved. The germline CDR1 and CDR2 sequences are SGHTA and FQGTGA. Trimming stripped 2 bases from V and 9 bases from J, with 11 bases between. The CDR3 runs to 14 residues. CDR3 sequence: CASSLLTSGSPLHF. The CDR3, as DNA: TGTGCCAGCAGCTTATTGACTTCAGGTTCACCCCTCCACTTT.

This clonotype was counted at least ten times. The J gene is TRBJ2-1, the V gene TRBV11-1; D unresolved. The CDR3 has 13 amino acids. CDR1 is SGHAT, CDR2 FQDESV, per germline (reference sequence). Trimming cost V 4 bases and J 5 bases, with 9 bases left between them. The CDR3 nucleotides are TGTGCCAGCAGCTCCGGGCCCAACAATGAGCAGTTCTTC. It specifies CASSSGPNNEQFF.

This clonotype counts as medium-sized. The chain links TRBV4-1 to TRBJ1-3, with 10 bases fitting TRBD1. V gave up 4 bases and J gave up 4 bases; unmatched junction bases: 4. CDR1 and CDR2 from the germline V gene are MGHRA and YSYEKL. The CDR3 length is 15 residues. In nucleotides, the CDR3 is TGCGCCAGCAGCCGCGGACAGGGGGTCGGAAACACCATATATTTT. This gives the protein CASSRGQGVGNTIYF.

The chain is built from TRBV6-5 and TRBJ1-4; D is ambiguous. Germline-derived CDR1 and CDR2 are MNHEY and SVGAGI. This CDR3 is 14 amino acids long. The ends were cut back, 4 bases at V and 5 bases at J, with 11 bases in the middle. CDR3 DNA: TGTGCCAGCAGTTCCATCACCGGAAATGAAAAACTGTTTTTT. It yields the protein CASSSITGNEKLFF.

This sequence joins TRBV6-6 and TRBJ1-6; 9 nucleotides line up with TRBD1. Germline V lookup: CDR1 MNHNY, CDR2 SVGAGI (reference sequence). There are 15 residues in the CDR3. V was pared by 7 bases and J by 9 bases, with 10 bases of the junction left unmatched. CDR3 bases: TGTGCCAGCACCTCCGGGACAGGGTGGGGTTCACCCCTCCACTTT. Translated, it gives CASTSGTGWGSPLHF.

J is TRBJ2-3 and V is TRBV5-1; 8 bases agree with TRBD1. The CDR3 consists of 14 residues. CDR1 and CDR2 from the germline V gene are SGHRS and YFSETQ. Trimming cost V 3 bases and J 4 bases; bases outside gene matches: 4. The CDR3 nucleotides read TGCGCCAGCAGCTCGGGACAGGCGGCAGATACGCAGTATTTT. Protein sequence: CASSSGQAADTQYF.

This clonotype was observed at least ten times. The rearrangement uses TRBV27 and TRBJ2-7, with TRBD2 matching over 8 bases. This CDR3 region has 13 residues. J was trimmed by 6 bases and V by 3 bases; bases with no gene match: 4. Germline lookup yields CDR1 MNHEY and CDR2 SMNVEV (reference sequence). CDR3 loop: CASSFREGREQYF. CDR3 coding DNA: TGTGCCAGCAGTTTCCGGGAGGGCCGCGAGCAGTACTTC.

In nucleotides, the CDR3 is TGTGCCAGCAGCTTGTCCGGGACAGGACAAGAGACCCAGTACTTC. It encodes CASSLSGTGQETQYF. This rearrangement joins TRBV13 to TRBJ2-5; 8 bases match TRBD1. V lost 3 bases and J lost 2; bases outside the gene matches: 5. The CDR3 runs to 15 residues. CDR1 and CDR2 (germline): PRHDT, FYEKMQ (reference sequence).

Many counts were recorded for this clonotype. This chain links TRBV10-3 with TRBJ2-3; perhaps TRBD1 as D (6 bases). Trimming took 5 bases from V and 7 from J, leaving 13 bases between them. The CDR3 spans 13 residues. Germline V gene data show CDR1 as ENHRY and CDR2 as SYGVKD. The CDR3 sequence: CAISNPGAYTQYF. The DNA of the CDR3 is TGTGCCATCAGTAACCCAGGGGCATATACGCAGTATTTT.

The sample holds many counts of this clonotype. The chain combines TRBV20-1 with TRBJ2-1; 8 bases fit TRBD2. The CDR3 covers 14 residues. The V gene's germline CDR1 is DFQATT and CDR2 SNEGSKA (reference sequence). Losses at the gene ends were 3 bases for V and 4 bases for J; bases not matched to a gene: 5. CDR3 coding DNA: TGCAGTGCTAGTATCGGGAGGGATTACAATGAGCAGTTCTTC. Amino acid sequence: CSASIGRDYNEQFF.

This clonotype was found a few times. The chain uses TRBV5-1 and TRBJ2-5; D might be TRBD1 (6 bases). The CDR3 loop spans 14 amino acids. V gave up 0 bases and J gave up 5 bases, with 11 bases separating them. Germline CDR1 and CDR2: SGHRS and YFSETQ. The CDR3 sequence is CASSLEGGRETQYF. The CDR3 bases are TGCGCCAGCAGCTTGGAAGGGGGTAGGGAGACCCAGTACTTC.

This clonotype was counted ten times or more. DNA for the CDR3: TGTGCCAGCAGCGAGAAGACAGTAGCCAAAAACATTCAGTACTTC. It specifies CASSEKTVAKNIQYF. The V gene is TRBV7-9, the J gene TRBJ2-4, with D possibly being TRBD1 (5 bases). In germline, CDR1 is SEHNR, CDR2 FQNEAQ (reference sequence). V shed 5 bases and J shed 0 bases, with 11 bases lying between them. The CDR3 runs 15 residues.

This clonotype was counted only a few times. The CDR3 here is CSATRVGQAQYF. CDR3 nucleotide sequence: TGCAGTGCTACCCGAGTTGGGCAGGCACAGTATTTT. This chain links TRBV20-1 with TRBJ2-3; D not resolved. CDR3 length: 12 amino acids. Trimming pared 4 bases from V and 12 bases from J, leaving 17 bases between. Germline V lookup: CDR1 DFQATT, CDR2 SNEGSKA (reference sequence).

Many counts were recorded for this clonotype. The gene calls are TRBV19 and TRBJ2-7, with D possibly matching TRBD1 (6 bases). The CDR3 is made up of 13 amino acids. Germline assignment: CDR1 LNHDA and CDR2 SQIVND (reference sequence). The V gene lost 7 bases and the J gene lost 3 bases, with 13 bases spanning the gap. Here the CDR3 DNA reads TGTGCCAGTATGGACAGCAACCTCTACGAGCAGTACTTC. It encodes CASMDSNLYEQYF.